Ten or more counts support the clone carrying this T cell receptor beta chain. The antigen is undetermined. PBMCs had their origin in fresh peripheral blood (around 10 ml). The data belong to a study of Graves' ophthalmopathy and Graves' hyperthyroidism. Study context: Researchers obtained peripheral blood at initial diagnosis, before any treatment had begun. General study results and limits: Among thyroid clonotypes expanded above 0.001 frequency, most also appeared in blood. With a specificity of 72.22% and a sensitivity of about 69%, the model predicted ophthalmopathy progression.

The CDR3 length is 12 residues. Trimming stripped 8 bases from V and 7 bases from J, with 15 bases between. RNA transcripts were the template, and TCR beta CDR3 regions were amplified from them. The workflow started with a first-round RT-PCR run with HTBI primers and then moved on to a second-round multiplex PCR. TCRdb processed the multiplex PCR reads anew with MiXCR; each CDR3 protein has one entry. The data contain approximately 210,000 distinct CDR3 sequences, approximately 28% of them singletons. Sequenced: peripheral blood. The chain uses TRBV12-3 or TRBV12-4 and TRBJ2-7; unclear D gene. The TCR comes from a man between 45 and 60 years old with Graves' ophthalmopathy. For the CDR3, the DNA is TGTGCCAGCGGCAAGAACACGGAAGAGCAGTACTTC. Its translation is CASGKNTEEQYF.